What follows is one TCR beta chain and its context. The sample belongs to a study of T cells in Graves' hyperthyroidism and ophthalmopathy. Amplification targeted TCR beta CDR3 regions from RNA transcripts. The TCR CDR3 was amplified in a first-round RT-PCR using the HTBI primer set. TCRdb used MiXCR to reprocess the multiplex PCR reads, holding one entry per CDR3 protein. The sample holds 300,000 to 450,000 distinct CDR3 sequences, approximately 15% seen once. This CDR3 contains 15 residues. The V gene end was trimmed by 0 bases and the J gene end by 3 bases; junction bases not matched to a gene: 3. CDR1 is SQVTM and CDR2 is ANQGSEA in the germline V gene.

This clonotype originated in a woman aged 25 to 39 with Graves' ophthalmopathy. Source material: blood. V is TRBV29-1 and J is TRBJ2-1; TRBD2 matches 9 bases. The CDR3 region is CSVEEWRGGYNEQFF. The CDR3 DNA sequence: TGCAGCGTTGAAGAATGGCGGGGGGGCTACAATGAGCAGTTCTTC.